The 18 T cell receptor beta chains below were found in one sample sequenced in a study of PD-L1 blockade in urothelial cancer. Method: immunoSEQ multiplex PCR; TCRdb's copy keeps in-frame clones and lacks some. The sample lists about 76,000 clones; 85% to 90% were seen once. Regarding time point: pretreatment peripheral blood. This specimen consisted of PBMCs, obtained around atezolizumab (anti-PD-L1) treatment. All receptors come from a man in his 70s with urothelial cancer.

The chain carries TRBV5-1 and TRBJ1-1; the D gene is possibly TRBD1 (5 bases). The ends were cut back, 4 bases at V and 0 bases at J, with 7 bases in the middle. This CDR3 has 13 residues. Germline CDR1 and CDR2: SGHRS and YFSETQ. The CDR3 spells CASSRQLNTEAFF. CDR3 in DNA: TGCGCCAGCAGCAGACAGTTGAACACTGAAGCTTTCTTT.

This chain joins TRBV5-4 and TRBJ2-4; D gene uncertain. V lost 2 bases to trimming and J lost 7 bases, with 10 bases between them. The CDR3 contains 13 residues. CDR1 and CDR2 from the germline V gene are SGHNT and YYREEE (reference sequence). The DNA of the CDR3 is TGTGCCAGCAGCTTCCAGGAAGGTAACATTCAGTACTTC. It codes for CASSFQEGNIQYF.

This clone was found once. V and J are TRBV5-6 and TRBJ1-2, with TRBD1 matching over 7 bases. Germline V lookup: CDR1 SGHDT, CDR2 YYEEEE. The junction had 8 bases not matched to a gene; V was cut back by 6 bases and J by 3 bases. This CDR3 is 14 amino acids long. The CDR3 spells CASIEGQEHYGYTF. As DNA, the CDR3 is TGTGCCAGCATCGAAGGACAGGAACACTATGGCTACACCTTC.

The sample holds one count of this clone. The CDR3 region has the DNA TGTGCCAGCAGTCATCTAGCGGGGACCCTTTACGAGCAGTACTTC. Translating it yields CASSHLAGTLYEQYF. The genes are TRBV28 and TRBJ2-7; the match to TRBD2 covers 9 bases. After removal of 5 bases from V and 4 bases from J, the junction contained 9 bases not matched to a gene. Germline CDR1 is MDHEN and CDR2 is SYDVKM. There are 15 residues in the CDR3.

CDR3 residues: CASSETTTYFQPQHF. CDR3 nucleotides: TGTGCCAGCAGTGAAACGACTACCTATTTCCAGCCCCAGCATTTT. The J gene is TRBJ1-5, the V gene TRBV6-1; D unresolved. Trimming removed 2 bases at V and 7 bases at J, with 15 bases between. Germline CDR1 is MNHNS and CDR2 is SASEGT. The CDR3 totals 15 residues.

This clone was detected only once. The chain employs TRBV5-4 and TRBJ2-1; 9 bases fit TRBD1. Per germline, CDR1 SGHNT and CDR2 YYREEE (reference sequence). The CDR3 length is 13 residues. The ends lost 2 bases at V and 14 bases at J; junction bases unmatched: 8. The DNA of the CDR3 is TGTGCCAGCAGCTTAACGGACAGGGGAGGAGAGTTCTTC. Translated: CASSLTDRGGEFF.

A single count supports this clone. The chain combines TRBV15 with TRBJ1-1; possible D gene TRBD1, 6 bases. The germline V gene has CDR1 LNHNV and CDR2 YYDKDF (reference sequence). Deletions cut 8 bases from V and 0 bases from J, with 10 bases between. The CDR3 length is 13 residues. Written as DNA, the CDR3 is TGTGCCACCGAACAGGGAATGAACACTGAAGCTTTCTTT. It encodes CATEQGMNTEAFF.

This chain joins TRBV2 and TRBJ2-3, with 7 bases identical to TRBD1. Unmatched junction bases numbered 6, after V lost 3 bases and J lost 3 bases. Looked up from germline, CDR1 is SNHLY and CDR2 is FYNNEI. CDR3 size: 15 residues. In DNA, the CDR3 is TGTGCCAGCAGTGATCACAGGGGAAGAACAGATACGCAGTATTTT. Translation gives CASSDHRGRTDTQYF.

For the CDR3, the DNA is TGTGCCAGCAGCTCCCCGGACAGGGGCGCCTTAGGGCAGTTCTTC. Protein: CASSSPDRGALGQFF. The V call is TRBV7-9, the J call TRBJ2-1, with 9 nucleotides matching TRBD1. V was clipped by 4 bases and J by 12 bases; unmatched bases: 13. The CDR3 length is 15 residues. Germline V gives CDR1 SEHNR, CDR2 FQNEAQ (reference sequence).

CDR3 nucleotides: TGTGCCAGCAGCACCCAGATGGTCAGAAACACTGAAGCTTTCTTT. Its protein product is CASSTQMVRNTEAFF. The rearrangement links TRBV5-5 to TRBJ1-1; D gene unclear. The CDR3 is made up of 15 amino acids. Between the trimmed V and J ends, which lost 4 bases and 2 bases, there was a span of 15 bases. Germline CDR1 and CDR2: SGHKS and YYEKEE (reference sequence).

The rearrangement links TRBV7-9 to TRBJ2-3; TRBD1 matches at 8 bases. Per germline, CDR1 SEHNR and CDR2 FQNEAQ (reference sequence). Trimming at V came to 3 bases and at J to 3 bases, leaving 8 bases not matched to a gene. The CDR3 extends over 16 amino acids. CDR3 DNA: TGTGCCAGCAGCTTCAGGGGGCAACGGAGAACAGATACGCAGTATTTT. It encodes CASSFRGQRRTDTQYF. The whole variable domain, remainder taken from reference TRBV7-9 and TRBJ2-3, is DTGVSQNPRHKITKRGQNVTFRCDPISEHNRLYWYRQTLGQGPEFLTYFQNEAQLEKSRLLSDRFSAERPKGSFSTLEIQRTEQGDSAMYLCASSFRGQRRTDTQYFGPGTRLTVL.

The chain combines TRBV9 with TRBJ2-3; D is possibly TRBD2 (6 bases). The CDR3 has 16 residues. Germline V lookup: CDR1 SGDLS, CDR2 YYNGEE. V was shortened by 4 bases and J by 0 bases, with 15 bases between the two germline ends. The CDR3 coding sequence is TGTGCCAGCAGCTCCACCTTAGCGGCTAGCACAGATACGCAGTATTTT. This gives the protein CASSSTLAASTDTQYF.

The chain recombines TRBV5-1 with TRBJ1-4, with D unclear. Trimming left V 2 bases short and J 6 bases short, with 14 bases between. This CDR3 spans 15 amino acids. Germline CDR1 reads SGHRS; CDR2 reads YFSETQ. The CDR3 DNA sequence: TGCGCCAGCAGCTTAGGGAGGCTATTTGATGAAAAACTGTTTTTT. Translating it yields CASSLGRLFDEKLFF. Full variable domain (missing parts from reference TRBV5-1 and TRBJ1-4): KAGVTQTPRYLIKTRGQQVTLSCSPISGHRSVSWYQQTPGQGLQFLFEYFSETQRNKGNFPGRFSGRQFSNSRSEMNVSTLELGDSALYLCASSLGRLFDEKLFFGSGTQLSVL.

The genes are TRBV7-9 and TRBJ2-1; D not certain. The V gene lost 1 base and the J gene lost 7 bases, with 5 bases spanning the gap. The CDR3 length is 12 residues. The germline gives CDR1 SEHNR, CDR2 FQNEAQ (reference sequence). The CDR3 DNA reads TGTGCCAGCAGCTTAGTCGTTAATGAGCAGTTCTTC. Translation: CASSLVVNEQFF.

The rearrangement uses TRBV28 and TRBJ2-7, with a weak D call TRBD1 (5 bases). The CDR3 has 14 amino acids. Per germline, CDR1 MDHEN and CDR2 SYDVKM. V gave up 5 bases and J gave up 0 bases, with 11 bases separating them. CDR3: CASSPPDSSYEQYF. The CDR3 DNA sequence: TGTGCCAGCAGTCCCCCCGACAGCTCCTACGAGCAGTACTTC.

The sample holds a few counts of this clone. The chain employs TRBV27 and TRBJ2-3; D call uncertain. Trimming removed 10 bases from V and 8 bases from J, with 10 bases in between. There are 10 residues in the CDR3. Germline V CDR1 and CDR2: MNHEY, SMNVEV (reference sequence). The CDR3 sequence is CATPPGTQYF. The CDR3 bases are TGTGCCACGCCGCCGGGTACGCAGTATTTT.

The chain is built from TRBV5-1 and TRBJ1-2; D uncertain. Germline V gene sequence: CDR1 SGHRS, CDR2 YFSETQ. The V and J ends lost 3 bases and 1 base respectively, with 4 bases between them. The CDR3 has 12 amino acids. The CDR3 loop reads CASSSLNYGYTF. The CDR3 bases are TGCGCCAGCAGCTCCCTTAACTATGGCTACACCTTC.

The chain couples TRBV5-6 to TRBJ2-5, with a tentative D call TRBD1 (5 bases). This CDR3 is 13 amino acids long. Germline CDR1 reads SGHDT; CDR2 reads YYEEEE. V shed 2 bases and J shed 5 bases, with 10 bases lying between them. The CDR3: CASSLSGFETQYF. DNA of the CDR3: TGTGCCAGCAGCTTATCAGGGTTCGAGACCCAGTACTTC.